The clone carrying this T cell receptor (beta chain) was seen only a few times. This record comes from a study of cytomegalovirus exposure and HLA in healthy donors. J was trimmed by 0 bases and V by 6 bases; bases with no gene match: 4. The CDR3 totals 14 residues. The germline V gene has CDR1 SQVTM and CDR2 ANQGSEA. The PCR had 60 Vbeta and 13 Jbeta primers. Using immunoSEQ multiplex PCR, the repertoire was profiled, and TCRdb retains in-frame clones only, with some absent. Here the sample spans fewer than 55,000 clones, about 64% being singletons. Sequences were obtained from PBMCs. This chain joins TRBV29-1 and TRBJ2-2, with 7 bases identical to TRBD2. This TCR derives from a man aged 60 to 69 in good health and CMV-seropositive. Here the CDR3 DNA reads TGCAGCGTGGGGGACTATACGAACACCGGGGAGCTGTTTTTT. Translated, it gives CSVGDYTNTGELFF.